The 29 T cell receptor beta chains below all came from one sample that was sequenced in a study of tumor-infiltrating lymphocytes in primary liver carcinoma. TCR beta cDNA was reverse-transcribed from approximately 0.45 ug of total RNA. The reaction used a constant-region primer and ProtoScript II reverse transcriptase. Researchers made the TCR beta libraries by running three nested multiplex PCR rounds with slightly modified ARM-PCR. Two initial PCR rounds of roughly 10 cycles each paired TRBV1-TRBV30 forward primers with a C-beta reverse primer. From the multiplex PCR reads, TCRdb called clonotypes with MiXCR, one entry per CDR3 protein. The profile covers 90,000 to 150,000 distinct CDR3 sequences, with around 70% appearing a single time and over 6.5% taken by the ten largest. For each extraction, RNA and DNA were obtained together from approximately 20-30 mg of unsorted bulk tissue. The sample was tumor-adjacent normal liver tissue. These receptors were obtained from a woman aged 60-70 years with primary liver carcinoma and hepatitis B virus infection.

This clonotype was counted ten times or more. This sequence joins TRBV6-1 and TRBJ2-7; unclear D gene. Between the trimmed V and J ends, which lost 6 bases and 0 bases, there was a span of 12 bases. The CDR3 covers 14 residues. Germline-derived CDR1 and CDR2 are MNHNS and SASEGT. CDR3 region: CASRFYPSSYEQYF. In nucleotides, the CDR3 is TGTGCCAGCAGATTTTACCCCAGCTCCTACGAGCAGTACTTC.

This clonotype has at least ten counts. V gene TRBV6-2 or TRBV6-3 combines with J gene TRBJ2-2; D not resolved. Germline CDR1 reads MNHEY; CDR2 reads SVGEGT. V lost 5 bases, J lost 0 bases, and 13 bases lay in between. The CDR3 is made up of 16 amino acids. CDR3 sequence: CASSATTWANTGELFF. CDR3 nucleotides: TGTGCCAGCAGTGCCACAACCTGGGCGAACACCGGGGAGCTGTTTTTT.

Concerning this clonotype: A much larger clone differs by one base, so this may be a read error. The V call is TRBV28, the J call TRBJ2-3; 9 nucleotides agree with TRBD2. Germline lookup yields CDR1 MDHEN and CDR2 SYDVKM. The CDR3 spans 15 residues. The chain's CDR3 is CVSSRTSASTDTQYF. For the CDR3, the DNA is TGTGTCAGCAGCCGGACTAGCGCCAGCACAGATACGCAGTATTTT.

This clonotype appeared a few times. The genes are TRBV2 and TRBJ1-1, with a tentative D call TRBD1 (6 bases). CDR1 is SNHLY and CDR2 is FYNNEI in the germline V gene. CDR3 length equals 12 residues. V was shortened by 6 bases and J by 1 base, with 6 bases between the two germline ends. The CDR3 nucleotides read TGTGCCAGCAGGGACAGGAACACTGAAGCTTTCTTT. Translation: CASRDRNTEAFF.

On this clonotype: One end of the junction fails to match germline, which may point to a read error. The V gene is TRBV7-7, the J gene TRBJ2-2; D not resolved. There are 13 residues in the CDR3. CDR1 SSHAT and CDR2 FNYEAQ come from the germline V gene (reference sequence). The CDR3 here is CASSPVRTGELFF. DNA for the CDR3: TGTGCTAGCAGCCCAGTTCGTACCGGGGAGCTGTTTTTT.

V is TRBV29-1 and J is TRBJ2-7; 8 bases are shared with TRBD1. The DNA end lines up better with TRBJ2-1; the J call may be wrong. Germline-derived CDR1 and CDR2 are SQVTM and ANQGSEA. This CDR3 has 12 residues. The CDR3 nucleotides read TGCAGCGTTGAAGTGACAGGGGACGAGCAGTTCTTC. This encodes CSVEVTGDEQFF.

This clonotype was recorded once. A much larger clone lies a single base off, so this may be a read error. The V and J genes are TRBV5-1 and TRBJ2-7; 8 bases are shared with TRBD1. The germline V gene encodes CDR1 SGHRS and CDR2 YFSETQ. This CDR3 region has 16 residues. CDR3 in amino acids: CVSSWGGQGLSYEQYF. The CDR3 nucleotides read TGCGTCAGCAGCTGGGGAGGACAGGGACTCTCCTACGAGCAGTACTTC.

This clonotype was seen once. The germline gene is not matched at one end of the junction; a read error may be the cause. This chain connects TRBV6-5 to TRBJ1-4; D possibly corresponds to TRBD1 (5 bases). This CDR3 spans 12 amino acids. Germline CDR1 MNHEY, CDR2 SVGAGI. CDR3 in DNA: TGTGCTAGCATCGGGACTACGGAAAAACTGTTTTTT. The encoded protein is CASIGTTEKLFF.

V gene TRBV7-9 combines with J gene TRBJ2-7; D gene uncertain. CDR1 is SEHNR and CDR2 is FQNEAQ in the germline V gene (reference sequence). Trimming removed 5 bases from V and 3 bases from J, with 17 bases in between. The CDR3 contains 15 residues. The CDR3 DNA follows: TGTGCCAGCAGCCTCGAGTCTGGGCTGGTCTACGAGCAGTACTTC. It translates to CASSLESGLVYEQYF.

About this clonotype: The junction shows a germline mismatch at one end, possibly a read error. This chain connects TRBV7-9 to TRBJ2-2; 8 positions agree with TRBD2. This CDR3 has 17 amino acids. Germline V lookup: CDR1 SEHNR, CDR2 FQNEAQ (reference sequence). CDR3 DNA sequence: TGTGCCAGCAGATTAAGAGACGGGAGGGTAGACACCGGGGACCTGTTTTTT. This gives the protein CASRLRDGRVDTGDLFF.

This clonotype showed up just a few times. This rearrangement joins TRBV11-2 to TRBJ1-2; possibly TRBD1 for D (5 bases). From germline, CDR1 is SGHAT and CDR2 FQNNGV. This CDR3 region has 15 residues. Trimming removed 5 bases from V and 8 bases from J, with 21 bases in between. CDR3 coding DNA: TGTGCCAGCAGCCCCCGGGACGGGGATAGATTCGGCTACACCTTC. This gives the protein CASSPRDGDRFGYTF.

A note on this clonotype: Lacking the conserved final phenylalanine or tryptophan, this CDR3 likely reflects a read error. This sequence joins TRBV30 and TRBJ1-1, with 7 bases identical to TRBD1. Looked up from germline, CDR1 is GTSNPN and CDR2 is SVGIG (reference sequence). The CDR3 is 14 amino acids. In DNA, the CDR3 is TGTACCTGGATGCAGGGGGGATCGGGGACTGAAGCTTTCTCT. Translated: CTWMQGGSGTEAFS.

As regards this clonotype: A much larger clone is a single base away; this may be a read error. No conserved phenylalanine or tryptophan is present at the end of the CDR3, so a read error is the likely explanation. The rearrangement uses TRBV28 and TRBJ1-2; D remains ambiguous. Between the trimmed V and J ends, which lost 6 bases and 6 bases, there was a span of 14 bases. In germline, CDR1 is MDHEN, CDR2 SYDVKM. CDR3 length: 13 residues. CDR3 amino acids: CASSLTQSDGYTL. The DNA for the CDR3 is TGTGCCAGCAGCCTAACACAGTCGGATGGCTACACCCTC.

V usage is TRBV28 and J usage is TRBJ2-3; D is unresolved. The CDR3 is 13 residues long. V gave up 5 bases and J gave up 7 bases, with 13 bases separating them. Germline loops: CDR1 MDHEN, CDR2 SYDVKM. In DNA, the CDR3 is TGTGCCAGCAGTATATCCCTAACAAATACGCAGTATTTT. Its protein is CASSISLTNTQYF.

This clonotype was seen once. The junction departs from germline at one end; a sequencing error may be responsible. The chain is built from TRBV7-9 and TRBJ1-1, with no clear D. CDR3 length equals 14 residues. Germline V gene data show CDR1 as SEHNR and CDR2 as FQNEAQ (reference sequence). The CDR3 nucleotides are TGTGCCAACAGCTTAGTTACCGTTTCGGGGATGGCTTTCTTT. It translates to CANSLVTVSGMAFF.

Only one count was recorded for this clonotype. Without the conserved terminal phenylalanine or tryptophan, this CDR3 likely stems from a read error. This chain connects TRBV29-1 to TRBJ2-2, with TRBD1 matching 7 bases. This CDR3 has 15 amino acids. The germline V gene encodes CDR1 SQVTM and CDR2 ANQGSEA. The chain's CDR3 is CSVIPGQPNTGELFL. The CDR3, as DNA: TGCAGCGTTATTCCGGGACAGCCGAACACTGGGGAGCTGTTTTTG.

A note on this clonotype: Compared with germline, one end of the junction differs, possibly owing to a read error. In DNA form, the CDR3 reads TGCAGCGCCACGTGCCAGGGTGGGGAGACCCGGTACTTC. It translates to CSATCQGGETRYF. The genes are TRBV29-1 and TRBJ2-5; D is tentatively TRBD1 or TRBD2 (5 bases each). The CDR3 is 13 residues long. In germline, CDR1 is SQVTM, CDR2 ANQGSEA.

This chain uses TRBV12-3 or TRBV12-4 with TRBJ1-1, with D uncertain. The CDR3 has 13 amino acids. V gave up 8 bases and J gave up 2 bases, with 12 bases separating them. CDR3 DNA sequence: TGTGCCAGCGGTTCCGAGGTCAACACTGAAGCTTTCTTT. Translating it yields CASGSEVNTEAFF.

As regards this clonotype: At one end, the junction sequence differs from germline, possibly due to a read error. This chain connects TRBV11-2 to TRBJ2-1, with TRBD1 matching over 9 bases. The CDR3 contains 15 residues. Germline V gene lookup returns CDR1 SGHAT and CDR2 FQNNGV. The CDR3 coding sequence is TGTGCCAGCAGCCGCCCTGACAGGGGGGGGAATGACCAGTTCTTC. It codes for CASSRPDRGGNDQFF.

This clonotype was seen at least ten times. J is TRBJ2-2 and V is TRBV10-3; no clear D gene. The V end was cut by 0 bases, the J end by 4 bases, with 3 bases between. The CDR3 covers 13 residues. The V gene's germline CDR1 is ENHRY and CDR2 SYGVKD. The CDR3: CAISESLTGELFF. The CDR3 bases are TGTGCCATCAGTGAGTCGCTCACCGGGGAGCTGTTTTTT.

CDR3 nucleotides: TGTGCCAGCAGCTCCCTGGGGGCGCTGACCATGGGCAATGAGCAGTTCTTC. It specifies CASSSLGALTMGNEQFF. The chain carries TRBV11-3 and TRBJ2-1; tentative D call: TRBD1 (6 bases). Trimming stripped 4 bases from V and 6 bases from J, with 22 bases between. Germline V gene data show CDR1 as SGHNT and CDR2 as YENEEA. The CDR3 has 17 amino acids. Drawing the rest from reference TRBV11-3 and TRBJ2-1, the complete variable domain is EAGVVQSPRYKIIEKKQPVAFWCNPISGHNTLYWYLQNLGQGPELLIRYENEEAVDDSQLPKDRFSAERLKGVDSTLKIQPAELGDSAVYLCASSSLGALTMGNEQFFGPGTRLTVL.

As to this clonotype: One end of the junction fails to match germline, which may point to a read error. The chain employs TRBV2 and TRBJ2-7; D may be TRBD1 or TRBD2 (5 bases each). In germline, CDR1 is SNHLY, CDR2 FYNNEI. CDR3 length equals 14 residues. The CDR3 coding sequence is TGTGTCAGCATCAAAGGGGACGGCCCTGGGGAGCAGTACTTC. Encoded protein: CVSIKGDGPGEQYF.

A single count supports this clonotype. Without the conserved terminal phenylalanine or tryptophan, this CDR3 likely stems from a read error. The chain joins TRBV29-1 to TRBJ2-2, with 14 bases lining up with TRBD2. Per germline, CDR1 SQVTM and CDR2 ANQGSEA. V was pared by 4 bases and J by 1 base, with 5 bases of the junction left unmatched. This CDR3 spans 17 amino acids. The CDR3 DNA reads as TGCAGCGTTGGGGAGGGACTAGCGGGAGTGAACACCGGGGAGCTGTTTTAT. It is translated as CSVGEGLAGVNTGELFY.

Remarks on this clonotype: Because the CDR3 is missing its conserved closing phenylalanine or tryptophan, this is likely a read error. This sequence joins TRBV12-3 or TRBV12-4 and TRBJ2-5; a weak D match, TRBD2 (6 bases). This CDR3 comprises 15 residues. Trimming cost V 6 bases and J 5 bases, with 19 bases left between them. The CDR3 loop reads CASSTYPGSDETQYL. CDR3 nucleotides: TGTGCCAGCAGCACCTACCCCGGGAGCGATGAGACCCAGTACCTC.

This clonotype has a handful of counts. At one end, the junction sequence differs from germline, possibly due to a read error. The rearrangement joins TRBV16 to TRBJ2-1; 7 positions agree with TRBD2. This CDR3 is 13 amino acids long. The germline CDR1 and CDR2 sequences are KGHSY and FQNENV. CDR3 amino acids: CASGQSAAGILFF. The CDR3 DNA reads TGTGCCAGCGGCCAATCGGCAGCGGGAATTCTGTTCTTC.

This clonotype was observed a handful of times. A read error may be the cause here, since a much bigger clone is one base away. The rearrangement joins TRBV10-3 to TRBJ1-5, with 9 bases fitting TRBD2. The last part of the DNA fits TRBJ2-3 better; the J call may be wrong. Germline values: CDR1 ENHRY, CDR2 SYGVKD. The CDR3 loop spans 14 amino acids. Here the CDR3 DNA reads TGTGCCATCAGTCAGCGGGGGGAAGGGCAGCCCCAGTATTTT. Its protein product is CAISQRGEGQPQYF.

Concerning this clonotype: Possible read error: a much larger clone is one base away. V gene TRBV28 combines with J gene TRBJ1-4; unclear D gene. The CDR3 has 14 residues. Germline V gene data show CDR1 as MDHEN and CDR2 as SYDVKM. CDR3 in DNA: TGTGCCAGCACTTTACGGGGAACTAATGAAAAACTGTTTTTT. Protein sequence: CASTLRGTNEKLFF.

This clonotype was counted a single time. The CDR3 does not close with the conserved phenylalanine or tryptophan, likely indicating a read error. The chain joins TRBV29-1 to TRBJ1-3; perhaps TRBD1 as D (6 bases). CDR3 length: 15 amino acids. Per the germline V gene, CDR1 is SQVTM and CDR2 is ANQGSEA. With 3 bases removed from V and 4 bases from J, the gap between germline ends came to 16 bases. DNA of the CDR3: TGCAGCGTTGATGGGGGGCCGTCAGACGGAAACACCATATATTCT. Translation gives CSVDGGPSDGNTIYS.

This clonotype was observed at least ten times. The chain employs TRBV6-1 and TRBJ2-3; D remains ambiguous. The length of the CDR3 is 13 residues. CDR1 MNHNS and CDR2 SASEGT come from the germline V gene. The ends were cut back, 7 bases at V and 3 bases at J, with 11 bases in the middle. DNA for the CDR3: TGTGCCAGCACGGTGGCCGAGACAGATACGCAGTATTTT. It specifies CASTVAETDTQYF.